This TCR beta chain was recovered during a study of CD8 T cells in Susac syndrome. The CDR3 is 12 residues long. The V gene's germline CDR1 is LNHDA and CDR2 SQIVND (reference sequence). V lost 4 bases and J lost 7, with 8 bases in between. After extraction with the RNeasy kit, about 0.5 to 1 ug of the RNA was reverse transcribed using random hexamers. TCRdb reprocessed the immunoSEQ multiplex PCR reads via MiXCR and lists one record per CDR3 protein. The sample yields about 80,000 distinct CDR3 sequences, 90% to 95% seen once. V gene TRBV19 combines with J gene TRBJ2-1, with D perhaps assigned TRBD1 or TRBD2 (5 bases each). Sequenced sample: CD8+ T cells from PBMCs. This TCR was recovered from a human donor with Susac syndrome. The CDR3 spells CASSRGDNEQFF. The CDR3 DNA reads TGTGCCAGTAGTAGAGGGGATAATGAGCAGTTCTTC.